The 2 T cell receptor beta chains below come from one sample, sequenced in a study of T cells in Graves' hyperthyroidism and ophthalmopathy. Researchers took RNA transcripts and amplified the TCR beta CDR3 regions from them. A first-round RT-PCR of the TCR CDR3 used the HTBI primer set. Using its own MiXCR run on the multiplex PCR reads, TCRdb lists one record per CDR3 protein. This table holds 300,000 to 450,000 distinct CDR3 sequences, around 25% found once. Sequencing was performed on blood. These receptors originate from a man in his fifties or sixties with Graves' hyperthyroidism.

The chain carries TRBV5-1 and TRBJ1-1, with D possibly matching TRBD1 (6 bases). This CDR3 has 15 residues. Trimming removed 4 bases from V and 1 base from J, with 14 bases in between. In germline, CDR1 is SGHRS, CDR2 YFSETQ. CDR3: CASSITGPQNTEAFF. CDR3 nucleotide sequence: TGCGCCAGCAGCATAACAGGGCCACAGAACACTGAAGCTTTCTTT. The full variable domain, rest sourced from reference TRBV5-1 and TRBJ1-1, is KAGVTQTPRYLIKTRGQQVTLSCSPISGHRSVSWYQQTPGQGLQFLFEYFSETQRNKGNFPGRFSGRQFSNSRSEMNVSTLELGDSALYLCASSITGPQNTEAFFGQGTRLTVV.

A few counts support this clonotype. The genes are TRBV11-2 and TRBJ2-7, with D possibly being TRBD2 (6 bases). The CDR3 contains 13 residues. V lost 4 bases and J 5 bases, leaving 12 bases between the germline ends. Germline lookup yields CDR1 SGHAT and CDR2 FQNNGV. Written as DNA, the CDR3 is TGTGCCAGCAGCTCCCCCGGGGAGGACGAGCAGTACTTC. Its protein is CASSSPGEDEQYF.